The 6 T cell receptor beta chains below were found in one sample sequenced in a study of T-cell reconstitution after alpha-beta-depleted transplantation in children. Preparing the TCRbeta library involved the use of unique molecular identifiers. TCRdb reanalysed the PCR reads using MiXCR and keeps one entry per CDR3 protein. This repertoire shows almost 500,000 distinct CDR3 sequences, under 15% found once; its top ten account for over 5.5%. The specimen was PBMCs from the stem cell graft donor, collected from the stem cell graft. These receptors originate from a human donor who donated a stem cell graft to a child with combined immunodeficiency.

At least ten counts were recorded for this clonotype. V is TRBV30 and J is TRBJ1-2; tentative D call: TRBD1 (6 bases). Trimming cost V 3 bases and J 4 bases, with 12 bases left between them. The CDR3 totals 13 residues. Germline loops: CDR1 GTSNPN, CDR2 SVGIG (reference sequence). In nucleotides, the CDR3 is TGTGCCTGGAGCCCAGGGGATGGCTATGGCTACACCTTC. It encodes CAWSPGDGYGYTF.

The table lists this clonotype with a few counts. J is TRBJ2-1 and V is TRBV14; possibly TRBD2 for D (5 bases). Germline lookup yields CDR1 SGHDN and CDR2 FVKESK. This CDR3 region has 14 residues. V shed 0 bases and J shed 8 bases, with 11 bases lying between them. CDR3 nucleotides: TGTGCCAGCAGCCAAGATAGGGAGTCCTATGAGCAGTTCTTC. Encoded protein: CASSQDRESYEQFF.

This clonotype appeared a few times. The CDR3 DNA is TGCGCCAGCAGCTTTCAGGGTGTCCAAGAGACCCAGTACTTC. It specifies CASSFQGVQETQYF. This chain links TRBV5-1 with TRBJ2-5, with a weak D call TRBD1 (5 bases). Germline V gene lookup returns CDR1 SGHRS and CDR2 YFSETQ. Trimming cost V 2 bases and J 1 base, with 9 bases left between them. The CDR3 length is 14 residues.

The V call is TRBV29-1, the J call TRBJ1-3; D perhaps matches TRBD1 (6 bases). Germline assignment: CDR1 SQVTM and CDR2 ANQGSEA. The CDR3 sequence is 15 residues long. Deletions cut 1 base from V and 0 bases from J, with 10 bases between. The DNA of the CDR3 is TGCAGCGTTGAAGGGGACACGAGCTCTGGAAACACCATATATTTT. Amino acids: CSVEGDTSSGNTIYF.

Ten or more counts support this clonotype. V is TRBV4-3 and J is TRBJ2-2, with D possibly being TRBD1 or TRBD2 (7 bases each). The germline V and J ends were trimmed by 4 bases and 7 bases, with 16 bases remaining between them. The CDR3 loop spans 15 amino acids. Germline CDR1 reads LGHNA; CDR2 reads YSLEER. The CDR3 bases are TGCGCCAGCAGCCTAGGGGCAGGGGGGGTCGGGGAGCTGTTTTTT. As protein: CASSLGAGGVGELFF.

CDR3 in amino acids: CASSSPGGRRTDTQYF. The CDR3 nucleotides are TGTGCCAGCAGTTCCCCTGGGGGAAGGAGGACAGATACGCAGTATTTT. J is TRBJ2-3 and V is TRBV6-5; D is tentatively TRBD1 or TRBD2 (5 bases each). The CDR3 totals 16 residues. Germline CDR1 is MNHEY and CDR2 is SVGAGI. V gave up 4 bases and J gave up 3 bases, with 17 bases separating them.